These 8 T cell receptor beta chains were all obtained from the same sample, sequenced in a study of cytomegalovirus exposure and HLA in healthy donors. The table came from immunoSEQ multiplex PCR; TCRdb's copy has only in-frame clones and leaves some out. The sample holds 150,000 to 250,000 clones; 80% to 90% are singletons and the top ten take roughly 13%. The specimen was PBMCs. These receptor sequences come from a woman in her 30s in good health and CMV-seropositive.

V usage is TRBV2 and J usage is TRBJ2-7; 10 bases are shared with TRBD2. V trimming: 6 bases; J trimming: 4 bases; junction bases outside the gene matches: 3. CDR3 length equals 13 residues. CDR1 and CDR2 (germline): SNHLY, FYNNEI. The CDR3 coding sequence is TGTGCCAGCAGGGAGACTAGCGGGTACGAGCAGTACTTC. Its translation: CASRETSGYEQYF.

The chain carries TRBV5-1 and TRBJ1-1; no definite D call. The CDR3 has 11 amino acids. From germline, CDR1 is SGHRS and CDR2 YFSETQ. V lost 4 bases and J 11 bases, leaving 12 bases between the germline ends. CDR3 nucleotide sequence: TGCGCCAGCAGCGACCCGGGTGACGCTTTCTTT. As protein: CASSDPGDAFF.

This CDR3 reads CSAHTPQGLPEAFF. CDR3 bases: TGCAGCGCGCACACCCCACAGGGTCTACCTGAAGCTTTCTTT. V usage is TRBV29-1 and J usage is TRBJ1-1; the D gene is possibly TRBD1 (6 bases). CDR3 length: 14 amino acids. The germline V and J ends were trimmed by 7 bases and 6 bases, with 21 bases remaining between them. The V gene's germline CDR1 is SQVTM and CDR2 ANQGSEA.

The V and J genes are TRBV6-6 and TRBJ2-7; 9 bases are shared with TRBD2. CDR1 is MNHNY, CDR2 SVGAGI, per germline (reference sequence). J gave up 3 bases and V 8 bases, and 8 bases lay outside the gene matches. CDR3 length equals 14 residues. CDR3 sequence reads: CASDSSGTYYEQYF. In DNA, the CDR3 is TGTGCCAGCGACTCTAGCGGGACCTACTACGAGCAGTACTTC.

J is TRBJ2-7 and V is TRBV5-8, with 7 bases matching TRBD1. Germline V gene lookup returns CDR1 SGHTS and CDR2 YDEGEE. The CDR3 runs 16 residues. V lost 5 bases and J lost 5; bases outside the gene matches: 16. The CDR3 region has the DNA TGTGCCAGCAGTTACGGGACAGTCCCTTTTGGAGACGAGCAGTACTTC. It encodes CASSYGTVPFGDEQYF. Together with reference TRBV5-8 and TRBJ2-7, the CDR3 gives the full variable domain: EAGVTQSPTHLIKTRGQQATLRCSPISGHTSVYWYQQALGLGLQFLLWYDEGEERNRGNFPPRFSGRQFPNYSSELNVNALELEDSALYLCASSYGTVPFGDEQYFGPGTRLTVT.

This chain connects TRBV28 to TRBJ2-1; D perhaps matches TRBD2 (6 bases). Germline assignment: CDR1 MDHEN and CDR2 SYDVKM. Deletions cut 7 bases from V and 5 bases from J, with 12 bases between. There are 13 residues in the CDR3. CDR3 sequence reads: CASKEAGNNEQFF. The CDR3, as DNA: TGTGCCAGCAAGGAGGCGGGAAACAATGAGCAGTTCTTC.

The chain uses TRBV25-1 and TRBJ2-3; D not resolved. CDR1 and CDR2 from the germline V gene are MGHDK and SYGVNS. The CDR3 is made up of 16 amino acids. V lost 6 bases, J lost 2 bases, and 18 bases lay in between. The DNA of the CDR3 is TGTGCCAGCAGCGACTCCGGATACCCCAACACAGATACGCAGTATTTT. Its translation: CASSDSGYPNTDTQYF.

The V call is TRBV2, the J call TRBJ1-5; maybe TRBD1 (5 bases). CDR1 is SNHLY and CDR2 is FYNNEI in the germline V gene. This CDR3 spans 15 amino acids. Trimming cost V 1 base and J 6 bases, with 13 bases left between them. CDR3: CASSEGAGQGQPQHF. The CDR3 DNA reads as TGTGCCAGCAGTGAAGGTGCGGGGCAAGGTCAGCCCCAGCATTTT.